This T cell receptor beta chain was sequenced in a study of CXCR3-negative and CXCR3-positive naive CD8 T cells. Study results and limitations: With surface CD5 comparable between naive subsets, TCR strength was estimated using properties derived from the TRB CDR3. Similarly elevated diversity marked both naive subsets, with memory CD8+ cells showing far lower diversity. Hydrophobicity was higher for TRB CDR3s found in CXCR3-positive naive cells than in CXCR3-negative naive cells.

Preparation of TRB cDNA libraries relied on 5' RACE carrying UMI labels. TCRdb re-called the 5' RACE reads and catalogs CDR3 proteins one per entry, DNA excluded. Recorded here are 130,000 or so distinct CDR3 sequences; the top ten clones represent 0.29%. Comments on this clonotype: Its antigen remains unidentified.

Naive CD8+ T cells showed a CD45RO-CCR7+CD27+CD95- phenotype. The specimen was naive CXCR3- CD8+ T cells from blood. Subset described: CD45RO-CCR7+CD27+CD95- naive CD8+ T cells lacking CXCR3 (TNR3-). This sequence was found in a human donor in good health. Some clones in this sample may be carry-over from other donors' samples.

The CDR3 here is CASSQDGAEIDQTSTDTQYF. J is TRBJ2-3 and V is TRBV14; the TCRdb call, TRBD2, lacks DNA for checking. This CDR3 contains 20 residues. Germline loops: CDR1 SGHDN, CDR2 FVKESK.